This paragraph reports one T cell receptor (beta chain). Its antigen is undetermined. This could be a read error, since a much larger clone is one nucleotide away. This entry is derived from a study of tumor-infiltrating lymphocytes in primary liver carcinoma. Study conclusions and caveats: Less overlap was seen in tumor-adjacent and tumor-blood pairs than in tumor region pairs. Significantly greater top-250-clone fractions characterized tumors relative to blood (p = 0.039).

Researchers generated TCR beta cDNA from about 450 ng of total RNA, relying on a constant-region primer. Each TCR beta library was derived from three nested multiplex PCR rounds that employed slightly modified ARM-PCR. Two initial PCR rounds of approximately 10 cycles each paired TRBV1-TRBV30 forward primers with a C-beta reverse primer. TCRdb independently ran MiXCR on the multiplex PCR reads; one entry per CDR3 protein. The repertoire has almost 200,000 distinct CDR3 sequences, around three fifths of them found once; the top ten carry 7% to 8.5%. Unsorted whole blood supplied the blood RNA, and germline DNA was isolated too. Enrolled patients were chronically infected with HBV and treatment-naive. Before any surgery took place, approximately 4 milliliters of peripheral blood were collected. Trimming stripped 6 bases from V and 4 bases from J, with 19 bases between. Germline assignment: CDR1 MNHEY and CDR2 SVGAGI. This CDR3 is built from 15 residues.

The chain uses TRBV6-5 and TRBJ2-7; D is unresolved. Sequencing was carried out using peripheral blood. This clonotype was obtained from a woman aged 60 to 75 with primary liver carcinoma and hepatitis B virus infection. CDR3 loop: CASRPGSGRIYEQYF. CDR3 nucleotides: TGTGCCAGCAGGCCCGGCTCCGGCAGAATATACGAGCAGTACTTC.